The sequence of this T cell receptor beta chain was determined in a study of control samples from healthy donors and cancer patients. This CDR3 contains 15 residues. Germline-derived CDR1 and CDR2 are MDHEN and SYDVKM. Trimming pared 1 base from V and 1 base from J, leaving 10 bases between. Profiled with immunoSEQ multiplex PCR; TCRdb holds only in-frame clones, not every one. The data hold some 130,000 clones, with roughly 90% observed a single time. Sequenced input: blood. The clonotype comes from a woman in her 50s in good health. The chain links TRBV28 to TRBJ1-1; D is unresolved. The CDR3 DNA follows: TGTGCCAGCAGTTTATTTGACACCCAGAACACTGAAGCTTTCTTT. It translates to CASSLFDTQNTEAFF. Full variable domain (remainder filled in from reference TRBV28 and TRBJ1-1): DVKVTQSSRYLVKRTGEKVFLECVQDMDHENMFWYRQDPGLGLRLIYFSYDVKMKEKGDIPEGYSVSREKKERFSLILESASTNQTSMYLCASSLFDTQNTEAFFGQGTRLTVV.